The 9 T cell receptor beta chains below come from one sample, sequenced in a study of cytomegalovirus exposure and HLA in healthy donors. The PCR used 60 Vbeta and 13 Jbeta primers. Sequencing was performed with immunoSEQ multiplex PCR; in TCRdb, only in-frame clones are kept and a portion is missing. The sample shows 150,000 to 200,000 clones, and over 1% sits with its ten largest clones. Material: PBMCs. These receptors all stem from a woman aged 60-70 years in good health and CMV-seronegative.

The CDR3 loop reads CATSVRTSGTGVYEQYF. The CDR3, as DNA: TGTGCCACCTCAGTTAGGACCTCAGGGACAGGGGTCTACGAGCAGTACTTC. The chain links TRBV27 to TRBJ2-7; 10 nucleotides line up with TRBD1. V was clipped by 10 bases and J by 3 bases; unmatched bases: 18. CDR3 size: 17 residues. Looked up from germline, CDR1 is MNHEY and CDR2 is SMNVEV (reference sequence).

The chain uses TRBV5-1 and TRBJ1-2; unclear D gene. The CDR3 loop spans 13 amino acids. V gave up 0 bases and J gave up 4 bases, with 7 bases separating them. CDR1 is SGHRS and CDR2 is YFSETQ in the germline V gene. The CDR3 nucleotides are TGCGCCAGCAGCTTGGATCCGTTCTATGGCTACACCTTC. Translated: CASSLDPFYGYTF.

Written as DNA, the CDR3 is TGTGCCAGCAGCTTAGATTATAATCCAGGGAACACTGAAGCTTTCTTT. Translating it yields CASSLDYNPGNTEAFF. The chain is built from TRBV11-2 and TRBJ1-1; D ambiguous. This CDR3 comprises 16 residues. Trimming removed 0 bases at V and 1 base at J, with 12 bases between. Germline V lookup: CDR1 SGHAT, CDR2 FQNNGV.

The V gene is TRBV7-3, the J gene TRBJ1-1; D gene unclear. V shed 1 base and J shed 3 bases, with 6 bases lying between them. The germline V gene has CDR1 SGHTA and CDR2 FQGTGA. The CDR3 consists of 13 residues. CDR3 DNA: TGTGCCAGCAGCTTAATGCAGGACACTGAAGCTTTCTTT. Residues: CASSLMQDTEAFF.

The V call is TRBV11-2, the J call TRBJ1-5; D unresolved. The CDR3 is 16 residues long. V was pared by 5 bases and J by 0 bases, with 14 bases between. Germline-derived CDR1 and CDR2 are SGHAT and FQNNGV. The CDR3 loop is CASSPATGYSNQPQHF. CDR3 sequence (DNA): TGTGCCAGCAGCCCAGCGACGGGGTATAGCAATCAGCCCCAGCATTTT.

The chain combines TRBV12-5 with TRBJ2-2; 10 nucleotides match TRBD2. There are 20 residues in the CDR3. The germline gives CDR1 LGHNT, CDR2 FRNRAP. Trimming removed 2 bases from V and 6 bases from J; junction bases left unmatched: 18. In DNA, the CDR3 is TGTGCTAGTGGTTTGCTACCGAAGGAACTCGGGACTAGCGACGCCGGGGAGCTGTTTTTT. It translates to CASGLLPKELGTSDAGELFF.

The chain recombines TRBV27 with TRBJ1-1; possibly TRBD1 for D (6 bases). The CDR3 is 14 residues long. From germline, CDR1 is MNHEY and CDR2 SMNVEV (reference sequence). Trimming removed 6 bases at V and 6 bases at J, with 17 bases between. The CDR3 protein is CASRYLDRPAEAFF. The CDR3 DNA reads as TGTGCCAGCAGATACCTTGACAGGCCGGCTGAAGCTTTCTTT.

The chain links TRBV7-3 to TRBJ2-1, with D possibly TRBD2 on 6 matching bases. CDR1 and CDR2 from the germline V gene are SGHTA and FQGTGA. Trimming removed 8 bases from V and 2 bases from J, with 13 bases in between. The CDR3 runs 14 residues. The chain's CDR3 is CASSIGTAYNEQFF. In nucleotides, the CDR3 is TGTGCCAGCTCCATCGGGACTGCCTACAATGAGCAGTTCTTC.

The chain uses TRBV9 and TRBJ2-1; 12 bases match TRBD2. Trimming at V came to 4 bases and at J to 7 bases, leaving 3 bases not matched to a gene. This CDR3 comprises 14 residues. CDR1 and CDR2 (germline): SGDLS, YYNGEE. CDR3 in DNA: TGTGCCAGCAGCATCCTAGCGGGAGGGAATGAGCAGTTCTTC. It codes for CASSILAGGNEQFF.